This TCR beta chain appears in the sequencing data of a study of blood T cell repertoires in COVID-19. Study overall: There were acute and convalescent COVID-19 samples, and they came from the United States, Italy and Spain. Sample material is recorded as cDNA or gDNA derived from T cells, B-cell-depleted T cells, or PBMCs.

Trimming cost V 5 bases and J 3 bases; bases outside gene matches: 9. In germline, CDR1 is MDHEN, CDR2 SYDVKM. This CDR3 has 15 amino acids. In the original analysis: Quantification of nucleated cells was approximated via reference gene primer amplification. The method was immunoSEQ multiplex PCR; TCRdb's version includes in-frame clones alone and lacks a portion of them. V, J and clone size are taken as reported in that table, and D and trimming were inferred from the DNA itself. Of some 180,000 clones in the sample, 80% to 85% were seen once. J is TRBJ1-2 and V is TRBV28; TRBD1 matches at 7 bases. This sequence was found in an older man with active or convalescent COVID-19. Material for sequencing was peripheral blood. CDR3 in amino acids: CASSPYAGTDYGYTF. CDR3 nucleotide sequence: TGTGCCAGCAGTCCCTATGCTGGGACAGACTATGGCTACACCTTC.